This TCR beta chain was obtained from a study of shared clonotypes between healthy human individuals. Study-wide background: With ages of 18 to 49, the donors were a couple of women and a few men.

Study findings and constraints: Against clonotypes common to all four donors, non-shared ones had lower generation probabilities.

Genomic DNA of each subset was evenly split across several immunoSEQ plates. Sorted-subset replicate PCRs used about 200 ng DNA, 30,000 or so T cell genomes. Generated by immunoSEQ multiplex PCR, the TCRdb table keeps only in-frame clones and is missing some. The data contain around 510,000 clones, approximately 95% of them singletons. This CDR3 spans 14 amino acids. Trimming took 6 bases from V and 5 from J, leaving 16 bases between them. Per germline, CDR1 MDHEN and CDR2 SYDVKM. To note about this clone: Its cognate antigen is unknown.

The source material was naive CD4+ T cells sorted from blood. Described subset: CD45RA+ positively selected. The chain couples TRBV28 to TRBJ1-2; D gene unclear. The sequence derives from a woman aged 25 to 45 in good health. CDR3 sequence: CASRFEPAGYGYTF. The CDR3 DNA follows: TGTGCCAGCAGATTCGAGCCCGCGGGGTATGGCTACACCTTC.